This T cell receptor (beta chain) was recorded in a study of regulatory T cells in long-lasting Graves disease. The germline V and J ends were trimmed by 3 bases and 7 bases, with 10 bases remaining between them. Germline CDR1 reads SGHTA; CDR2 reads FQGTGA. This CDR3 has 13 residues. Broader study findings: Segments TRBV28, TRBJ1-2 and TRBJ2-5 showed preferential usage in persistent disease. Clonotypes that were public and shared totalled 2,500 to 3,500 in persistent patients versus about 1,000 in new patients.

Relying on iRepertoire HTBI primers and Arm-PCR of CDR3 regions, the team built TCR beta libraries. From the multiplex PCR reads, TCRdb called clonotypes with MiXCR, one entry per CDR3 protein. This sample has 350,000 to 400,000 distinct CDR3 sequences, with about 17% found just once. Time point in this sample: newly diagnosed GD, antithyroid drugs for less than 3 months. The TCR library used RNA extracted from PBMCs. This clonotype was counted at least ten times. The antigen is not known. The same specimen was also included in a second study, on T cells in Graves' hyperthyroidism and ophthalmopathy. That report notes: Absence of ophthalmopathy progression within 18 months defined stable Graves' hyperthyroidism.

This TCR was recovered from a young woman with Graves disease. This chain joins TRBV7-3 and TRBJ1-5; the D is unclear. Specimen: peripheral blood mononuclear cells (PBMCs), collected at new diagnosis, from a patient treated with antithyroid drugs. This chain's CDR3 is CASSLTREQPQHF. CDR3 coding DNA: TGTGCCAGCAGCTTGACGAGGGAGCAGCCCCAGCATTTT.